Below, 11 T cell receptor beta chains from the same sample are listed, as sequenced in a study of regulatory and conventional T cells in breast cancer. TCRdb called the PCR reads again in MiXCR, with one record for every CDR3 protein. The repertoire holds about 1,100 distinct CDR3 sequences, about 27% seen once, with roughly a quarter in the top ten. The sequenced sample consisted of conventional T cells from blood. Source of these receptors: a female donor with breast cancer.

By sample share, this clonotype is medium-sized. This sequence joins TRBV7-9 and TRBJ1-5; no definite D call. This CDR3 has 12 amino acids. Trimming shortened V by 5 bases and J by 3 bases, and 5 bases separated the two germline ends. Germline CDR1 and CDR2: SEHNR and FQNEAQ (reference sequence). In DNA, the CDR3 is TGTGCCAGCAGCGTGAACAATCAGCCCCAGCATTTT. Its translation: CASSVNNQPQHF.

This clonotype was observed at least ten times. This rearrangement joins TRBV2 to TRBJ2-1; TRBD2 matches 16 bases. The trim removed 5 bases at V and 5 bases at J, leaving 15 bases unmatched. The CDR3 contains 20 residues. The V gene's germline CDR1 is SNHLY and CDR2 FYNNEI. The CDR3: CASSPTGTSGGAFTNNEQFF. The CDR3 bases are TGTGCCAGCAGTCCTACCGGGACTAGCGGGGGGGCCTTCACCAACAATGAGCAGTTCTTC.

In regard to this clonotype: A much larger clone lies a single base off, so this may be a read error. The V gene is TRBV2, the J gene TRBJ1-2; TRBD1 matches at 7 bases. With 3 bases clipped from V and 8 bases from J, the junction kept 9 bases outside the gene matches. CDR3 size: 14 residues. Germline CDR1 and CDR2: SNHLY and FYNNEI. The CDR3 is CASSDLGTVCGYTF. For the CDR3, the DNA is TGTGCCAGCAGTGATTTGGGGACAGTGTGCGGCTACACCTTC.

The sample holds one count of this clonotype. This sequence joins TRBV20-1 and TRBJ2-5, with 11 bases matching TRBD2. Germline-derived CDR1 and CDR2 are DFQATT and SNEGSKA (reference sequence). The junction had 14 bases not matched to a gene; V was cut back by 5 bases and J by 6 bases. The CDR3 length is 16 residues. In DNA, the CDR3 is TGCAGTGCTCCTTCTAGCGGGGGGCGTAATGGGAAGACCCAGTACTTC. It translates to CSAPSSGGRNGKTQYF.

This clonotype is medium-sized in the sample. V is TRBV4-1 and J is TRBJ2-3, with D uncertain. Trimming took 4 bases from V and 6 from J, leaving 8 bases between them. The CDR3 contains 12 residues. The germline V gene has CDR1 MGHRA and CDR2 YSYEKL. The CDR3 nucleotides read TGCGCCAGCAGCCGCCCGGCGGATACGCAGTATTTT. Amino acid sequence: CASSRPADTQYF.

This clonotype was picked up one time. The rearrangement joins TRBV6-5 to TRBJ2-2; D is unclear. Germline values: CDR1 MNHEY, CDR2 SVGAGI. The length of the CDR3 is 14 residues. V was trimmed by 10 bases and J by 5 bases, leaving 17 bases between them. CDR3 sequence: CAISPLRSTGELFF. CDR3 in DNA: TGTGCCATCAGCCCCTTGCGCAGTACCGGGGAGCTGTTTTTT.

As to this clonotype: This CDR3 fails to terminate in the conserved phenylalanine or tryptophan, so it likely reflects a read error. J is TRBJ1-1 and V is TRBV7-3; a weak D match, TRBD1 (5 bases). Looked up from germline, CDR1 is SGHTA and CDR2 is FQGTGA. There are 14 residues in the CDR3. The DNA for the CDR3 is TGCGCCAGCAGCTTAGCAGGCGGACACACTGGAGCTTTCCTT. It specifies CASSLAGGHTGAFL.

By proportion, this clonotype is medium-sized (0.01 to 0.1%). The DNA is left out, because the CDR3 cannot be placed on it with certainty; the CDR3 is given as TCRdb lists it. The chain uses TRBV12-3 or TRBV12-4 and TRBJ1-5. The CDR3 has 15 residues if both end residues are counted. The CDR3 sequence is CASSFLAGLNQPQHF.

This clonotype is termed large. This rearrangement joins TRBV19 to TRBJ1-1; D is unclear. This CDR3 region has 13 residues. With 0 bases removed from V and 5 bases from J, the gap between germline ends came to 7 bases. CDR1 is LNHDA, CDR2 SQIVND, per germline (reference sequence). The CDR3 sequence: CASSIDLGTEAFF. The CDR3, as DNA: TGTGCCAGTAGTATAGATCTCGGTACTGAAGCTTTCTTT.

To note about this clonotype: A much larger clone differs by one base, so this may be a read error. Without the conserved terminal phenylalanine or tryptophan, this CDR3 likely stems from a read error. The chain links TRBV7-2 to TRBJ2-3; 9 bases line up with TRBD2. The germline gives CDR1 SGHTA, CDR2 FQGNSA. This CDR3 has 15 amino acids. V gave up 2 bases and J gave up 2 bases; unmatched junction bases: 2. Here the CDR3 DNA reads TGTGCCAGCAGCTTACTAGCGGGGACCACAGATACGCAGTATTCT. Its translation is CASSLLAGTTDTQYS.

In this sample, this clonotype is medium-sized. The chain joins TRBV5-1 to TRBJ2-3; TRBD1 matches at 7 bases. With 4 bases clipped from V and 4 bases from J, the junction kept 9 bases outside the gene matches. The CDR3 spans 15 residues. Germline-derived CDR1 and CDR2 are SGHRS and YFSETQ. CDR3 nucleotides: TGCGCCAGCAGCCGACAGGGTTTAGAGTCAGATACGCAGTATTTT. It yields the protein CASSRQGLESDTQYF.